This T cell receptor (beta chain) was sequenced during a study of blood T cell repertoires in COVID-19. Study context: From the United States, Italy and Spain came samples of acute and convalescent COVID-19. Nucleic acid was either cDNA or gDNA, and it came from T cells, B-cell-depleted T cells, or PBMCs.

V shed 1 base and J 6 bases; nucleotides not matched to a gene: 3. The CDR3 consists of 13 residues. Per germline, CDR1 SGHDT and CDR2 YYEEEE. This clone appeared a few times. Original data processing: Cell counts per sample came from amplifying reference gene primers. Some clones are missing from TCRdb's copy, which holds only in-frame ones; the method was immunoSEQ multiplex PCR. V and J calls and clone size are as listed in that table; D and trimming were resolved from the DNA. The table has 200,000 or so clones, roughly 80% seen once. The material sequenced was peripheral blood. This clonotype was obtained from a woman under 40 with acute or convalescent COVID-19. The chain employs TRBV5-6 and TRBJ1-1; 7 nucleotides agree with TRBD1. The CDR3 here is CASSLTGVPEAFF. The CDR3 nucleotides read TGTGCCAGCAGCTTGACAGGGGTTCCTGAAGCTTTCTTT.